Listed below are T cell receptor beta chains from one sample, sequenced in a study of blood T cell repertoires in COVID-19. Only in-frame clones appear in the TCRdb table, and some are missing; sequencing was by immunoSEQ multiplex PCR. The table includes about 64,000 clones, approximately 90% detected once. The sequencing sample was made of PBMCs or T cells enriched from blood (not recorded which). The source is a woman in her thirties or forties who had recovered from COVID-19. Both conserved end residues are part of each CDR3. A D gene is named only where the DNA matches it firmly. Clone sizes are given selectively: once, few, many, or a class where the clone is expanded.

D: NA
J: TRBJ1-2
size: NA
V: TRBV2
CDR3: CASSEANRDGYTF
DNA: TGTGCCAGCAGTGAAGCAAACAGGGATGGCTACACCTTC

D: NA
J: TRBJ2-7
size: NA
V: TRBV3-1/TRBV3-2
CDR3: CASSAGGYEQYF
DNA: TGTGCCAGCAGCGCCGGGGGCTACGAGCAGTACTTC

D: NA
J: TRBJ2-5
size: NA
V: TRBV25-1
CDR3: CASSGTRRETQYF
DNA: TGTGCCAGCAGTGGTACCCGCAGGGAGACCCAGTACTTC

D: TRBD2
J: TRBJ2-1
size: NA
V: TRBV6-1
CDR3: CASSEKVRGSGGINEQFF
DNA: TGTGCCAGCAGTGAAAAGGTCCGGGGAAGCGGGGGAATAAATGAGCAGTTCTTC

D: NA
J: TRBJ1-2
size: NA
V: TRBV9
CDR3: CASSASDSSYGYTF
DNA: TGTGCCAGCAGCGCCTCGGACAGCTCCTATGGCTACACCTTC

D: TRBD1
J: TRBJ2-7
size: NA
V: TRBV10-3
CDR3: CATSGQGISYEQYF
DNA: TGTGCCACCTCGGGACAGGGGATCTCCTACGAGCAGTACTTC

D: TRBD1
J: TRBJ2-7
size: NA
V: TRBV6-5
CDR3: CASSPGTGEQYF
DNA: TGTGCCAGCAGCCCCGGGACAGGCGAGCAGTACTTC

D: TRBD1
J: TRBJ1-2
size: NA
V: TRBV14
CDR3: CASSEQTGGYGYTF
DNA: TGTGCCAGCAGCGAGCAAACAGGGGGCTATGGCTACACCTTC

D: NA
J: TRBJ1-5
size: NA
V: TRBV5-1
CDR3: CASSLGTGMDQPQHF
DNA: TGCGCCAGCAGCTTGGGAACAGGGATGGATCAGCCCCAGCATTTT

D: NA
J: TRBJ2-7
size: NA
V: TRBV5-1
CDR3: CASSRGQGPREQYF
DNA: TGCGCCAGCAGCAGGGGACAAGGTCCGCGGGAGCAGTACTTC

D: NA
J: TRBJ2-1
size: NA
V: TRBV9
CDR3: CASSVAPSSYNEQFF
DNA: TGTGCCAGCAGCGTAGCTCCTAGCTCCTACAATGAGCAGTTCTTC

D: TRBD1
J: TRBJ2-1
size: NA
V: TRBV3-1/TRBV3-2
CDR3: CASSQGWGQGSYNEQFF
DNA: TGTGCCAGCAGCCAAGGTTGGGGACAGGGGTCTTACAATGAGCAGTTCTTC

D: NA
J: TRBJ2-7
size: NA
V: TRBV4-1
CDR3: CASSQVKLAPDEQYF
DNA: TGCGCCAGCAGCCAAGTAAAACTAGCTCCCGACGAGCAGTACTTC

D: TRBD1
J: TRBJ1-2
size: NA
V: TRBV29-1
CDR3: CSVVPGQTNYGYTF
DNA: TGCAGCGTCGTACCGGGACAGACTAACTATGGCTACACCTTC

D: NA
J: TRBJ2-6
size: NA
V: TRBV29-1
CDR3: CSVRQGGSGANVLTF
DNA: TGCAGCGTTAGGCAAGGGGGCTCTGGGGCCAACGTCCTGACTTTC

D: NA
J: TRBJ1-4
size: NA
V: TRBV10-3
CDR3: CAISDVTTNEKLFF
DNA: TGTGCCATCAGTGACGTAACAACTAATGAAAAACTGTTTTTT

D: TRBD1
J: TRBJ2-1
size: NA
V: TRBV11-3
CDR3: CASSSGGEQFF
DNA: TGTGCCAGCAGCTCAGGGGGTGAGCAGTTCTTC

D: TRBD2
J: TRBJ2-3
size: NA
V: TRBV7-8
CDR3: CASSLGQLAGGKSSTDTQYF
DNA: TGTGCCAGCAGCTTAGGGCAGCTAGCGGGGGGCAAGTCTAGCACAGATACGCAGTATTTT

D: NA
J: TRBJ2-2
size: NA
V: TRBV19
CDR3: CASTSPGIFTNTGELFF
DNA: TGTGCCAGTACCTCTCCCGGGATATTCACGAACACCGGGGAGCTGTTTTTT

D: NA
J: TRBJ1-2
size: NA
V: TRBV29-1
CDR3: CSVYSQGGYTF
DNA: TGCAGCGTTTATTCCCAGGGAGGCTACACCTTC

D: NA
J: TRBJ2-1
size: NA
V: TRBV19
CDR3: CASSTMKNNEQFF
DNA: TGTGCCAGTAGCACAATGAAGAACAATGAGCAGTTCTTC

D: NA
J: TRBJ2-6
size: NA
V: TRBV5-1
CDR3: CASTGGSGANVLTF
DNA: TGCGCCAGCACCGGGGGCTCTGGGGCCAACGTCCTGACTTTC

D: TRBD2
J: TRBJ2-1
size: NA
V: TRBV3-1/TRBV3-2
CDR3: CASSHRGGTYNEQFF
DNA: TGTGCCAGCAGCCACCGCGGGGGGACCTACAATGAGCAGTTCTTC

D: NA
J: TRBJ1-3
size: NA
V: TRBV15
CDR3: CATSREAGSSGNTIYF
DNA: TGTGCCACCAGCAGAGAGGCAGGTAGCTCTGGAAACACCATATATTTT

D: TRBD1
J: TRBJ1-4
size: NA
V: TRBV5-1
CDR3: CASSHRGEEKLFF
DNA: TGCGCCAGCAGTCACAGGGGTGAGGAAAAACTGTTTTTT

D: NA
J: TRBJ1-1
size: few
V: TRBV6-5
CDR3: CASRAGESTEAFF
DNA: TGTGCCAGCAGGGCAGGGGAGAGCACTGAAGCTTTCTTT

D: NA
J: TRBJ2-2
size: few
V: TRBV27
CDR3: CASSFGRDTGELFF
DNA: TGTGCCAGCAGTTTTGGGCGGGACACCGGGGAGCTGTTTTTT

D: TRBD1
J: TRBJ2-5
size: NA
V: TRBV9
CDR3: CASSAGQGKQETQYF
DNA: TGTGCCAGCAGCGCGGGACAGGGGAAACAAGAGACCCAGTACTTC

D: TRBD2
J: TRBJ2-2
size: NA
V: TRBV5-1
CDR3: CASSLGGGGGPNTGELFF
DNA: TGCGCCAGCAGCTTGGGAGGAGGCGGGGGACCGAACACCGGGGAGCTGTTTTTT

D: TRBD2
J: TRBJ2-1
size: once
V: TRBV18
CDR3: CASSPSGGTSYNEQFF
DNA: TGTGCCAGCTCACCTAGCGGGGGCACCTCCTACAATGAGCAGTTCTTC

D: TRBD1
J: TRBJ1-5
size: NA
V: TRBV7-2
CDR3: CASSLSGGKGQPQHF
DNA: TGTGCCAGCAGCTTATCAGGGGGCAAGGGTCAGCCCCAGCATTTT

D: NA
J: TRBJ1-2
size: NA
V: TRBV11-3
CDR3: CASSLAVSPSYGYTF
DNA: TGTGCCAGCAGCTTAGCTGTCAGTCCAAGCTATGGCTACACCTTC

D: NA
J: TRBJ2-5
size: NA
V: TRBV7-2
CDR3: CASSLQARQETQYF
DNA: TGTGCCAGCAGCTTGCAGGCTCGACAAGAGACCCAGTACTTC

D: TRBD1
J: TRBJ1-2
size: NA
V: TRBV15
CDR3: CATSRDRGNSYGYTF
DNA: TGTGCCACCAGCAGGGACAGGGGAAATAGCTATGGCTACACCTTC

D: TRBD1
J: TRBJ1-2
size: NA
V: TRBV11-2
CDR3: CASSPIQGLSYGYTF
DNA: TGTGCCAGCAGCCCCATACAGGGGTTAAGCTATGGCTACACCTTC

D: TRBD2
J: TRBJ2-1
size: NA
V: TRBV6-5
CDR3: CASSYPGGANEQFF
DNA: TGTGCCAGCAGTTACCCGGGGGGGGCCAATGAGCAGTTCTTC

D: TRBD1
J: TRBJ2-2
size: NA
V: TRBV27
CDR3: CASSFGTGGAGELFF
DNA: TGTGCCAGCAGTTTTGGGACAGGGGGCGCCGGGGAGCTGTTTTTT

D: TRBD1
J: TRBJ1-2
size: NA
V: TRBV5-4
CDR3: CASSLGTGGLLYGYTF
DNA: TGTGCCAGCAGCCTGGGGACAGGGGGGCTTTTGTATGGCTACACCTTC